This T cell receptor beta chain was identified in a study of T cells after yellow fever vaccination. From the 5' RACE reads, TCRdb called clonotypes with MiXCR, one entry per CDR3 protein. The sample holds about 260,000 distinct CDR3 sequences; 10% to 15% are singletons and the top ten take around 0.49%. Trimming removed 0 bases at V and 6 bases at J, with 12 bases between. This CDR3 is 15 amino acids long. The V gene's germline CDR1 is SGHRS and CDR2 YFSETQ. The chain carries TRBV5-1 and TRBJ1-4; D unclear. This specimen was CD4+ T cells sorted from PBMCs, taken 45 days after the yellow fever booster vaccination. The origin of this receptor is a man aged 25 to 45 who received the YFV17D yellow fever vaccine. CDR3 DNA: TGCGCCAGCAGCTTGGGTTGGAGCGGCGATGAAAAACTGTTTTTT. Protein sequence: CASSLGWSGDEKLFF.